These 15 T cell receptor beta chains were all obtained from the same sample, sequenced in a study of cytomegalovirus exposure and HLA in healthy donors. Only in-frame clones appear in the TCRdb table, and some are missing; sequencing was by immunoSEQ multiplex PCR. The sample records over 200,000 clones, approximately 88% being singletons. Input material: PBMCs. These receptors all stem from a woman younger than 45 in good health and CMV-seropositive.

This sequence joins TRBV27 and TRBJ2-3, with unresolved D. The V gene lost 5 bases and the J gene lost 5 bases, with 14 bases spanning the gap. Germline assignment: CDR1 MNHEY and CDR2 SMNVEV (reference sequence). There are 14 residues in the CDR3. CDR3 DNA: TGTGCCAGCAGTCCCCCCTCGACACGAGATACGCAGTATTTT. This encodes CASSPPSTRDTQYF.

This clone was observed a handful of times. Here the CDR3 reads CASSTTAGGPEEQYF. As DNA, the CDR3 is TGTGCCAGCAGCACCACAGCGGGAGGGCCTGAGGAGCAGTACTTC. V usage is TRBV5-4 and J usage is TRBJ2-7, with 10 bases fitting TRBD2. The CDR3 is made up of 15 amino acids. With V trimmed by 4 bases and J by 7 bases, 11 bases remained unmatched. In germline, CDR1 is SGHNT, CDR2 YYREEE (reference sequence).

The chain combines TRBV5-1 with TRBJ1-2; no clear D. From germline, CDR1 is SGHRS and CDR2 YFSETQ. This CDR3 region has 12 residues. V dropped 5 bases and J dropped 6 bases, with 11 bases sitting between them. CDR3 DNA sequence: TGCGCCAGCAGGACCGACGGAGATGGCTACACCTTC. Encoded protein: CASRTDGDGYTF.

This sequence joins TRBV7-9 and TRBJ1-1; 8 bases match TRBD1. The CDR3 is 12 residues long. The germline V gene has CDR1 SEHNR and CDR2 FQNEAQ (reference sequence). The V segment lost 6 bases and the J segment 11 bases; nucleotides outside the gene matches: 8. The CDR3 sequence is CASRPGQGSAFF. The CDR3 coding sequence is TGTGCCAGCAGACCTGGACAGGGCAGCGCTTTCTTT.

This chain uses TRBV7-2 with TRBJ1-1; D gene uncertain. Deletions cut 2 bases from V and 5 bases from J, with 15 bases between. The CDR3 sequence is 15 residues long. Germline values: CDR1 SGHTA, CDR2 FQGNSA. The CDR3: CASSLYETSTTEAFF. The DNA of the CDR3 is TGTGCCAGCAGCTTATATGAGACGTCGACAACTGAAGCTTTCTTT.

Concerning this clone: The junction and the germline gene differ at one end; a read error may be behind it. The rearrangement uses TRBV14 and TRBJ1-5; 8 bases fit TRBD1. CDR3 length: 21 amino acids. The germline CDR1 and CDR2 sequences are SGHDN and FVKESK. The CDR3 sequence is CASSKESSPRQGNCSSQPQHF. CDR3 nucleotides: TGTGCCAGCAGCAAAGAATCGAGTCCGAGACAGGGGAATTGTTCATCTCAGCCCCAGCATTTT.

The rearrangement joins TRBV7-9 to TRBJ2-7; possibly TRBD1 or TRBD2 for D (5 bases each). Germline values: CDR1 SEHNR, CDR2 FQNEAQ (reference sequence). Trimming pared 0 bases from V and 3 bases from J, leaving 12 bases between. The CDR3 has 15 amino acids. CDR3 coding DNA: TGTGCCAGCAGCTTAGCGGTGGGACGGAGCTACGAGCAGTACTTC. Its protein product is CASSLAVGRSYEQYF.

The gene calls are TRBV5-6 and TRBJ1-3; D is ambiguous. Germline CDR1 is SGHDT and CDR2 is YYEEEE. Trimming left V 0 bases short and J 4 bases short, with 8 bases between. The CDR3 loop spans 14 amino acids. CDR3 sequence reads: CASSLGVTGNTIYF. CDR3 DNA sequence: TGTGCCAGCAGCTTGGGAGTGACCGGAAACACCATATATTTT. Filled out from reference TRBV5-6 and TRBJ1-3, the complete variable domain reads DAGVTQSPTHLIKTRGQQVTLRCSPKSGHDTVSWYQQALGQGPQFIFQYYEEEERQRGNFPDRFSGHQFPNYSSELNVNALLLGDSALYLCASSLGVTGNTIYFGEGSWLTVV.

DNA of the CDR3: TGTGCCAGCTCACCAAGGGACGGGAGAGAAGGGACCCAGTACTTC. It is translated as CASSPRDGREGTQYF. J is TRBJ2-5 and V is TRBV18; tentatively, D is TRBD2 (6 bases). V lost 2 bases and J 7 bases, leaving 17 bases between the germline ends. There are 15 residues in the CDR3. Germline values: CDR1 KGHSH, CDR2 LQKENI.

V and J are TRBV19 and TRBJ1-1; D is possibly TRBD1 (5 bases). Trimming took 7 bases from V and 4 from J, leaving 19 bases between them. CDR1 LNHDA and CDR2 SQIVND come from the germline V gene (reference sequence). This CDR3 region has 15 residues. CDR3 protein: CASIYGGGAGTEAFF. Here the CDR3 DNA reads TGTGCCAGTATCTACGGCGGGGGAGCTGGCACTGAAGCTTTCTTT.

In DNA form, the CDR3 reads TGTGCCTGGAGTGTAAGATGGGGACTAGCGGGAGTGAGGGACAATGAGCAGTTCTTC. Protein: CAWSVRWGLAGVRDNEQFF. The J gene is TRBJ2-1, the V gene TRBV30; 14 bases align to TRBD2. The CDR3 consists of 19 residues. The V and J ends lost 0 bases and 5 bases, in that order; junction bases with no gene match: 12. In germline, CDR1 is GTSNPN, CDR2 SVGIG (reference sequence).

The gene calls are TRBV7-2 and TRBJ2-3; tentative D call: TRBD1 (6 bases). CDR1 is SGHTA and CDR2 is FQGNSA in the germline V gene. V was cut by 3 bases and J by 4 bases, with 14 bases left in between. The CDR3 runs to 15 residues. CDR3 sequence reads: CASSFIGAGADTQYF. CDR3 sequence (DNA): TGTGCCAGCAGCTTTATTGGGGCAGGGGCAGATACGCAGTATTTT.

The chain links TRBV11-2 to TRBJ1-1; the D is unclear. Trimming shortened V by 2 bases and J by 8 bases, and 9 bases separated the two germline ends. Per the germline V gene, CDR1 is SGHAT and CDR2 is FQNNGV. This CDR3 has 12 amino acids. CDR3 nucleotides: TGTGCCAGCAGCTTAAAGGCAGCGGAAGCTTTCTTT. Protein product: CASSLKAAEAFF.

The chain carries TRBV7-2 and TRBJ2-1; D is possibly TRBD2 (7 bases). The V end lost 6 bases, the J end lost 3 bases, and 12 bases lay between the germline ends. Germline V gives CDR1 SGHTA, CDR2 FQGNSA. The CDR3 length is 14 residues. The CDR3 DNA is TGTGCCAGCAGTCGAGGGGGGGGCTACAATGAGCAGTTCTTC. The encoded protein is CASSRGGGYNEQFF.

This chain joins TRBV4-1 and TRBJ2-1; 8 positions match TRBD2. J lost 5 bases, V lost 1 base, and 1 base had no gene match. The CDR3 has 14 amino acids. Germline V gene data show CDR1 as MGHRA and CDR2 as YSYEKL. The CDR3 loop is CASSQGTSNNEQFF. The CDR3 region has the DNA TGCGCCAGCAGCCAAGGGACTAGCAACAATGAGCAGTTCTTC.